This entry describes one T cell receptor beta chain. The data belong to a study of blood T cell repertoires in COVID-19. About the research overall: COVID-19 samples, acute and convalescent, were from the United States, Italy and Spain. T cells, B-cell-depleted T cells, or PBMCs supplied cDNA or gDNA.

In the authors' methods: Estimation of nucleated cell counts was performed using reference gene primer amplification. This table comes from immunoSEQ multiplex PCR, and its TCRdb copy is limited to in-frame clones, with some not included. Clone size and the V and J calls come from that table; the DNA yielded D and trimming. This table has 25,000 to 30,000 clones, roughly 84% appearing once. The CDR3 is made up of 17 amino acids. CDR1 is MDHEN and CDR2 is SYDVKM in the germline V gene. Trimming cost V 5 bases and J 0 bases, with 19 bases left between them. The sequence came from a man between 65 and 85 years old with active COVID-19. Sequencing used peripheral blood. The rearrangement uses TRBV28 and TRBJ1-1; TRBD1 might be the D (6 bases). In DNA form, the CDR3 reads TGTGCCAGCAGTCATTTTGGCAGGGGTCAGTTGAACACTGAAGCTTTCTTT. It translates to CASSHFGRGQLNTEAFF.